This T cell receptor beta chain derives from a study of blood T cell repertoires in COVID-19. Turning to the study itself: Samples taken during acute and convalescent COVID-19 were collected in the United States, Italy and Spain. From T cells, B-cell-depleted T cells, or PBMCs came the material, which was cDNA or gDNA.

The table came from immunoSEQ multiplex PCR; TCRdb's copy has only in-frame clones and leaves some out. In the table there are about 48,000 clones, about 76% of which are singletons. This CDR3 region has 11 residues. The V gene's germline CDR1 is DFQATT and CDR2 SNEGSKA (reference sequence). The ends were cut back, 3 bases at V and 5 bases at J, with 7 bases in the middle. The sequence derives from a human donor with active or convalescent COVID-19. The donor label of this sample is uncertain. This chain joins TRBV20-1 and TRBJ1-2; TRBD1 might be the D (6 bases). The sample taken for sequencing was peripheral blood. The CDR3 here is CSASTGYGYTF. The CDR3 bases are TGCAGTGCTAGCACAGGGTATGGCTACACCTTC.